This is a list of T cell receptor beta chains from one sample in a study of cytomegalovirus exposure and HLA in healthy donors. The data were produced by immunoSEQ multiplex PCR, yet TCRdb's version contains in-frame clones alone and is incomplete. The sample lists roughly 150,000 clones, about 84% seen once, with approximately 3.6% in the top ten. What was sequenced was PBMCs. These TCRs come from a male donor in good health and CMV-seronegative. Each CDR3 is given with its conserved first and last residue. D genes are given only for firm matches.

.,TRBV28,TRBJ1-5,TGTGCCAGCAGTTTTCGAAGAGGGGGAAGCAATCAGCCCCAGCATTTT,CASSFRRGGSNQPQHF
.,TRBV7-3,TRBJ2-2,TGTGCCAGCAGCAGAGAGGGGGGGGGCACCGGGGAGCTGTTTTTT,CASSREGGGTGELFF
TRBD1,TRBV28,TRBJ1-2,TGTGCCAGCAGTTCCACAGGGGGCTCAATTTATCTTTATGGCTACACCTTC,CASSSTGGSIYLYGYTF
.,TRBV9,TRBJ2-4,TGTGCCAGCAGCGTGGGAGCTAGGGTCCAAAACATTCAGTACTTC,CASSVGARVQNIQYF
TRBD2,TRBV27,TRBJ2-2,TGTGCCAGCAGTTTTTGGACTAGCGGGTACACCGGGGAGCTGTTTTTT,CASSFWTSGYTGELFF
TRBD2,TRBV5-1,TRBJ2-1,TGCGCCAGCAGCAGAATAGCGGGAGGGCCTGGTAATGAGCAGTTCTTC,CASSRIAGGPGNEQFF
.,TRBV6-6,TRBJ1-1,TGTGCCAGCAGTTACGGGCAGCTGAACACTGAAGCTTTCTTT,CASSYGQLNTEAFF
TRBD2,TRBV5-4,TRBJ2-1,TGTGCCAGCAGCTTGGAGACTAGCCGATTTAGTGTTGAGCAGTTCTTC,CASSLETSRFSVEQFF
.,TRBV28,TRBJ1-5,TGTGCCAGCAGTTTTTGGAGTCAGCCCCAGCATTTT,CASSFWSQPQHF
.,TRBV19,TRBJ1-1,TGTGCCAGTAGTACAGGGTTGAACACTGAAGCTTTCTTT,CASSTGLNTEAFF